The entry below gives a single T cell receptor (beta chain) sequence along with its context. Its antigen is still unknown. The data are from a study of response to subunit inactivated influenza vaccine. Study results and limitations: The authors suggested that few new T cells are recruited per seasonal influenza vaccination.

Germline CDR1 reads SGHKS; CDR2 reads YYEKEE (reference sequence). With 1 base removed from V and 1 base from J, the gap between germline ends came to 9 bases. CDR3 length: 15 residues. TCRdb reanalysed the RT-PCR reads using MiXCR and keeps one entry per CDR3 protein. The sample has some 600,000 distinct CDR3 sequences; approximately 15% are singletons. The sequences come from PBMCs from blood, collected roughly 15 days before vaccination. The sequence came from a man in his fifties or sixties who received an inactivated influenza vaccine. This sequence joins TRBV5-5 and TRBJ2-4; D is undetermined. CDR3 sequence (DNA): TGTGCCAGCAGCTTGATTCCCGTCGCCAAAAACATTCAGTACTTC. Its translation is CASSLIPVAKNIQYF.